This section outlines one TCR beta chain sequence together with its context. Its specificity is unknown. Collection occurred without any documented infections or immune events in donors. V dropped 5 bases and J dropped 3; count of bases not matched to a gene: 5. Germline lookup yields CDR1 SEHNR and CDR2 FQNEAQ (reference sequence). There are 14 residues in the CDR3. This sample is part of a study of identifying expanded T cells in peripheral blood. Study-level findings and limits: Over two and four weeks, about 15 and 18 clones changed, versus around 1.3 between replicates. Variance in clone template counts between approximately 2-week samples significantly increased with total template count across all healthy donors.

Profiling relied on immunoSEQ multiplex PCR, and the TCRdb table lists in-frame clones only, not all of them. Among 100,000 to 150,000 clones listed, 65% to 90% were seen once. The specimen sequenced was blood. The chain joins TRBV7-9 to TRBJ1-2, with 8 bases identical to TRBD1. The TCR sequence derives from a person aged 18-70 years in good health. As DNA, the CDR3 is TGTGCCAGCAGCAAGACAGGGGCGGACTATGGCTACACCTTC. It yields the protein CASSKTGADYGYTF.